The 8 T cell receptor beta chains presented below share a single source sample, sequenced in a study of a mutant IDH1 vaccine in newly diagnosed glioma. The time point was: baseline, week 1 (first vaccination visit). The treatment was: pre-vaccination baseline after standard-of-care therapy. Here immunoSEQ multiplex PCR was the method, and the copy in TCRdb shows in-frame clones only, minus some. The sample holds tens of thousands of clones, roughly 80% seen once. The starting material was PBMCs, obtained from a glioma patient treated with radiotherapy, temozolomide or both. Source of these receptors: a man between 18 and 35 years old with glioma.

The chain links TRBV19 to TRBJ1-1, with a tentative D call TRBD1 (5 bases). Looked up from germline, CDR1 is LNHDA and CDR2 is SQIVND (reference sequence). The CDR3 sequence is 15 residues long. The V end lost 9 bases, the J end lost 8 bases, and 25 bases lay between the germline ends. The CDR3 region has the DNA TGTGCCAGCGCCAGCGGGGCGGCGCCCCGGTGGGAAGCTTTCTTT. Translation: CASASGAAPRWEAFF.

V gene TRBV5-4 combines with J gene TRBJ2-7; TRBD1 or TRBD2 may be the D gene (6 bases each). From germline, CDR1 is SGHNT and CDR2 YYREEE (reference sequence). The V end lost 4 bases, the J end lost 1 base, and 15 bases lay between the germline ends. The CDR3 is 15 amino acids. CDR3 DNA: TGTGCCAGCAGCCAGGGGCCCCTAGCGTCCTACGAGCAGTACTTC. This encodes CASSQGPLASYEQYF.

The CDR3 DNA follows: TGTGCCAGCAGTTACGATTCTCCCGGGGGAAGCTATGGCTACACCTTC. Translation: CASSYDSPGGSYGYTF. This chain uses TRBV6-5 with TRBJ1-2, with D possibly TRBD1 on 5 matching bases. Looked up from germline, CDR1 is MNHEY and CDR2 is SVGAGI. V was trimmed by 2 bases and J by 4 bases, leaving 17 bases between them. The length of the CDR3 is 16 residues.

The genes are TRBV6-5 and TRBJ1-2; the D gene is possibly TRBD1 (6 bases). From germline, CDR1 is MNHEY and CDR2 SVGAGI. There are 14 residues in the CDR3. Trimming removed 2 bases from V and 8 bases from J, with 15 bases in between. CDR3 in amino acids: CASSYKVGRGGYTF. The CDR3 DNA reads TGTGCCAGCAGTTACAAGGTTGGGAGGGGGGGCTACACCTTC.

The J gene is TRBJ2-7, the V gene TRBV9; 7 nucleotides match TRBD2. The germline V gene encodes CDR1 SGDLS and CDR2 YYNGEE. With 4 bases clipped from V and 4 bases from J, the junction kept 14 bases outside the gene matches. The CDR3 covers 16 residues. The CDR3 loop reads CASSPGWEGTYYEQYF. CDR3 DNA sequence: TGTGCCAGCAGCCCCGGCTGGGAGGGGACGTATTACGAGCAGTACTTC.

The rearrangement uses TRBV19 and TRBJ1-1; 8 bases line up with TRBD1. Trimming removed 5 bases from V and 4 bases from J; junction bases left unmatched: 6. Germline V gene data show CDR1 as LNHDA and CDR2 as SQIVND (reference sequence). The CDR3 consists of 14 residues. The CDR3 is CASSLGQGITEAFF. The CDR3 DNA follows: TGTGCCAGTAGTTTAGGACAGGGCATCACTGAAGCTTTCTTT. The full variable domain, completed using reference TRBV19 and TRBJ1-1, is DGGITQSPKYLFRKEGQNVTLSCEQNLNHDAMYWYRQDPGQGLRLIYYSQIVNDFQKGDIAEGYSVSREKKESFPLTVTSAQKNPTAFYLCASSLGQGITEAFFGQGTRLTVV.

The gene calls are TRBV30 and TRBJ1-5; TRBD1 matches at 7 bases. CDR1 GTSNPN and CDR2 SVGIG come from the germline V gene (reference sequence). This CDR3 is built from 15 residues. Unmatched junction bases numbered 12, after V lost 5 bases and J lost 5 bases. CDR3 sequence: CAWGPGTASYQPQHF. In DNA, the CDR3 is TGTGCCTGGGGGCCCGGGACAGCCTCTTATCAGCCCCAGCATTTT.

V is TRBV30 and J is TRBJ1-1; a possible D gene is TRBD1 (6 bases). Germline V gene data show CDR1 as GTSNPN and CDR2 as SVGIG (reference sequence). This CDR3 is built from 16 residues. V gave up 8 bases and J gave up 1 base, with 23 bases separating them. CDR3 region: CARGGSNRARNTEAFF. The DNA for the CDR3 is TGTGCCCGAGGTGGTAGTAACAGGGCGAGGAACACTGAAGCTTTCTTT.